A selection of T cell receptor beta chains follows, all from one sample in a study of vaccination and CD4 T cells after COVID-19. TCRdb redid the calling of the PCR reads with MiXCR, one entry per CDR3 protein. The sample holds roughly 23,000 distinct CDR3 sequences, around 43% seen once. These receptors have no known antigen. Sequences were derived from CD4+ T cells from blood, cultured in vitro, sampled before SARS-CoV-2 vaccination. Receptor source: a human donor who received a COVID-19 vaccine. Each CDR3 is given with its conserved first and last residue. Rows may omit the clone size; those that give it use once, few, many or a size class.

TRBJ1-2 - TRBV6-1 CASTEYYGYTF
TRBJ1-1 - TRBV25-1 CASSRPGEMNTEAFF
TRBJ1-5 - TRBV4-1 CASSQTGPGPQHF
TRBJ2-7 - TRBV6-1 CASRRGTSGGRGHEQYF
TRBJ1-5 few TRBV12-3/TRBV12-4 CASSSFTGDRNQPQHF
TRBJ1-1 - TRBV18 CASSPLTGALNTEAFF
TRBJ2-1 - TRBV6-5 CASSYGTRRYEQFF
TRBJ1-5 few TRBV19 CASSINWAGNQPQHF
TRBJ2-2 - TRBV29-1 CSVAGVNTGELFF
TRBJ2-5 few TRBV7-8 CASSSGWRGVRRETQYF
TRBJ1-4 - TRBV19 CASSIGPAEKLFF
TRBJ2-2 few TRBV6-5 CASSLDRGGGELFF
TRBJ2-1 - TRBV7-8 CASSFGPGVLYNEQFF
TRBJ1-6 - TRBV20-1 CSARVGQGHNSPLHF
TRBJ2-3 - TRBV12-3/TRBV12-4 CASSLAGGGTDTQYF
TRBJ2-7 - TRBV7-8 CASSPRDRRYQRGNSYEQYF
TRBJ1-2 - TRBV21-1 CASSKADRESYGYTF
TRBJ1-2 few TRBV24-1 CATSDSPDGGYTF
TRBJ1-2 - TRBV24-1 CATSETAQNYGYTF
TRBJ1-6 - TRBV4-2 CASSQRQGGNSPLHF
TRBJ1-1 - TRBV19 CASSVQGKGKTEAFF
TRBJ1-1 - TRBV20-1 CSASVSGTEAFF
TRBJ2-7 - TRBV6-1 CASSEAGTGIGYEQYF
TRBJ2-1 - TRBV12-5 CASGLTETRDEQFF
TRBJ1-2 - TRBV14 CASSQQSDGGGGYTF
TRBJ2-7 - TRBV30 CAWSVLAERQYF
TRBJ1-1 - TRBV23-1 CASSQFRSVIGQAIPDTEAFF
TRBJ1-1 few TRBV27 CASGTGPEAFF
TRBJ1-6 - TRBV5-1 CASSLKGDSPLHF
TRBJ1-1 - TRBV5-4 CASSFSPDKNTEAFF
TRBJ2-3 - TRBV20-1 CSARRASGTDTQYF
TRBJ2-5 - TRBV7-2 CASSLAAGVETQYF
TRBJ1-6 - TRBV28 CASSPPRTGKYSPLHF
TRBJ1-3 once TRBV7-9 CASSLKRQGINSGNTIYF
TRBJ1-5 - TRBV2 CASSEDRDQPQHF
TRBJ2-7 few TRBV5-6 CASSFEWGQGQGAGLPIREQYF
TRBJ2-1 - TRBV20-1 CSARQTDRFYNEQFF
TRBJ1-5 few TRBV30 CAWTTGVQQPQHF
TRBJ2-7 - TRBV7-9 CASSLSTGAEQYF
TRBJ1-2 - TRBV23-1 CASSRIYGYTF
TRBJ2-7 - TRBV30 CAWSAHGEQYF
TRBJ2-7 - TRBV5-4 CASSSVKAGDYEQYF
TRBJ2-2 - TRBV6-1 CASSEMRHRTGELFF
TRBJ1-1 - TRBV10-3 CAISDGPENTEAFF
TRBJ1-2 - TRBV6-1 CASSNREGGYGYTF
TRBJ1-1 few TRBV6-1 CASSPLQGMNTEAFF
TRBJ1-5 few TRBV7-8 CASSLARQYSNQPQHF
TRBJ1-5 - TRBV5-1 CASSFRDVDRGTHQPQHF
TRBJ2-5 - TRBV5-4 CASSRTRTLGEETQYF
TRBJ1-2 - TRBV10-3 CAIRGALLSTNYGYTF
TRBJ1-2 few TRBV5-4 CASSLRGNGYTF
TRBJ1-5 few TRBV19 CASDSGGPNQPQHF
TRBJ1-3 - TRBV12-3/TRBV12-4 CASTRLLPGQGGNTIYF
TRBJ2-6 - TRBV30 CAWSDYRGTSGANVLTF
TRBJ1-1 - TRBV2 CASRDRTVNTEAFF
TRBJ1-4 - TRBV20-1 CSALGPGNDEKLFF
TRBJ1-3 few TRBV2 CASRDTSGNTIYF
TRBJ2-7 - TRBV11-3 CASSSHNEQYF
TRBJ2-2 - TRBV7-7 CASSAVSGLMTGELFF